The rows below give T cell receptor beta chains drawn from one sample of a study of control samples from healthy donors and cancer patients. This table comes from immunoSEQ multiplex PCR, and its TCRdb copy is limited to in-frame clones, with some not included. The data contain 40,000 to 50,000 clones, roughly 65% of them seen just once; the ten biggest clones take up more than 15%. Sequenced input: formalin-fixed, paraffin-embedded tissue. Every receptor here comes from a male donor with melanoma. The CDR3 runs from the conserved cysteine through the conserved F or W. Clone size is stated in some rows and not others, as once, few, many or a class when expanded.

v_call	j_call	clone_size	cdr3_length	cdr3_aa
TRBV7-2	TRBJ1-1	few	13	CASSLSRSREAFF
TRBV19	TRBJ2-3	NA	15	CASSTGTAHTDTQYF
TRBV7-2	TRBJ2-1	NA	16	CASSSLKGGGYNEQFF
TRBV19	TRBJ2-7	few	15	CASSMAGLAFDEQYF
TRBV7-3	TRBJ2-5	medium-sized	13	CASSRSSQETQYF
TRBV19	TRBJ1-5	few	12	CASGVIYQPQHF
TRBV9	TRBJ2-5	NA	14	CASGGTSGGETQYF
TRBV28	TRBJ2-5	NA	18	CASSPSSGRDWGVKTQYF
TRBV3-1/TRBV3-2	TRBJ2-6	NA	15	CASSPERSGANVLTF
TRBV30	TRBJ2-3	NA	14	CAWSPKAGTDTQYF
TRBV5-6	TRBJ1-1	NA	15	CASSSPRTGHTEAFF
TRBV28	TRBJ1-5	NA	16	CASSSLGWSSNQPQHF
TRBV11-2	TRBJ2-1	NA	12	CASSSRANEQFF
TRBV3-1/TRBV3-2	TRBJ1-1	NA	13	CASSQALRTEAFF
TRBV14	TRBJ2-5	NA	14	CASSQDSSIQTQYF
TRBV11-2	TRBJ1-6	NA	15	CASSYYRAGNSPLHF
TRBV28	TRBJ2-3	NA	15	CASSSTGVGSDTQYF
TRBV10-2	TRBJ2-5	NA	14	CASTDRGGEETQYF
TRBV5-5	TRBJ2-3	NA	15	CASSSSGSWIDTQYF
TRBV4-2	TRBJ2-1	NA	16	CASSHGAGGPFNEQFF
TRBV28	TRBJ1-1	NA	17	CASSSGTGDVENTEAFF
TRBV5-4	TRBJ1-1	NA	14	CASSPRNMNTEAFF
TRBV7-2	TRBJ1-4	NA	14	CASSLYARREKLFF